This T cell receptor (beta chain) was identified in a study of blood T cell repertoires in COVID-19. This clone was seen more than once but under ten times. Per the original data handling: Estimates of nucleated cell counts were drawn from the amplification of reference gene primers. TCRdb's table, derived via immunoSEQ multiplex PCR, lists solely in-frame clones and lacks some. V and J calls and clone size are those listed in that table; D and trimming were worked out from the DNA. This sample carries over 200,000 clones, 75% to 90% of them seen once, and the ten largest clones take around 4.7%. The CDR3 covers 14 residues. Germline V gene sequence: CDR1 LNHDA, CDR2 SQIVND (reference sequence). The V end was cut by 3 bases, the J end by 2 bases, with 11 bases between.

The receptor's source is a human donor in a cohort sampled during active COVID-19. The genes are TRBV19 and TRBJ2-7; D perhaps matches TRBD1 (6 bases). The sample taken for sequencing was peripheral blood. CDR3 DNA sequence: TGTGCCAGTAGTATGGGGGCAGCAACCTACGAGCAGTACTTC. It translates to CASSMGAATYEQYF. The whole variable domain, filled in from reference TRBV19 and TRBJ2-7, reads DGGITQSPKYLFRKEGQNVTLSCEQNLNHDAMYWYRQDPGQGLRLIYYSQIVNDFQKGDIAEGYSVSREKKESFPLTVTSAQKNPTAFYLCASSMGAATYEQYFGPGTRLTVT.